The 7 T cell receptor beta chains below all came from one sample that was sequenced in a study of blood T cell repertoires in COVID-19. Using immunoSEQ multiplex PCR, the repertoire was profiled, and TCRdb retains in-frame clones only, with some absent. The table records just over 95,000 clones, 82% of them present only once. Source material: peripheral blood. These receptors were collected from a man older than 75 with acute or convalescent COVID-19.

This clone is a singleton in its sample. The rearrangement uses TRBV5-4 and TRBJ2-7, with TRBD1 identical over 8 bases. Looked up from germline, CDR1 is SGHNT and CDR2 is YYREEE (reference sequence). After removal of 7 bases from V and 4 bases from J, the junction contained 10 bases not matched to a gene. The CDR3 is 14 amino acids. The CDR3 here is CASGARTGSYEQYF. The DNA of the CDR3 is TGTGCCAGCGGGGCCAGGACAGGGAGTTACGAGCAGTACTTC.

The V and J genes are TRBV19 and TRBJ2-3; 8 bases agree with TRBD2. J was trimmed by 5 bases and V by 6 bases; bases with no gene match: 19. Germline V gene lookup returns CDR1 LNHDA and CDR2 SQIVND (reference sequence). The CDR3 consists of 18 residues. The CDR3 sequence is CASSEVGLAGGGGDTQYF. As DNA, the CDR3 is TGTGCCAGTAGCGAGGTAGGGCTAGCGGGTGGAGGAGGAGATACGCAGTATTTT.

The chain uses TRBV27 and TRBJ1-5, with a possible D match to TRBD1 (5 bases). Looked up from germline, CDR1 is MNHEY and CDR2 is SMNVEV (reference sequence). Trimming stripped 0 bases from V and 7 bases from J, with 13 bases between. This CDR3 has 15 amino acids. CDR3 region: CASSLSSGIRQPQHF. In DNA form, the CDR3 reads TGTGCCAGCAGTTTATCGTCAGGGATAAGACAGCCCCAGCATTTT.

The CDR3: CASSQISSYNSPLHF. In DNA form, the CDR3 reads TGCGCCAGCAGCCAGATTAGCTCCTATAATTCACCCCTCCACTTT. The chain links TRBV4-1 to TRBJ1-6; no clear D gene. Germline CDR1 is MGHRA and CDR2 is YSYEKL. This CDR3 spans 15 amino acids. V gave up 3 bases and J gave up 0 bases, with 6 bases separating them.

This sequence joins TRBV5-1 and TRBJ2-3; D is unclear. Trimming shortened V by 6 bases and J by 1 base, and 6 bases separated the two germline ends. The CDR3 runs 12 residues. Germline values: CDR1 SGHRS, CDR2 YFSETQ. The CDR3 reads CASNQGTDTQYF. CDR3 in DNA: TGCGCCAGCAATCAGGGCACAGATACGCAGTATTTT.

This clone was recorded a few times. The J gene is TRBJ1-5, the V gene TRBV6-2 or TRBV6-3, with D perhaps matching TRBD1 (5 bases). V shed 4 bases and J shed 7 bases, with 14 bases lying between them. CDR3 length: 14 residues. Germline CDR1 reads MNHEY; CDR2 reads SVGEGT. The chain's CDR3 is CASSWGLEGQPQHF. The CDR3 coding sequence is TGTGCCAGCAGTTGGGGACTAGAGGGACAGCCCCAGCATTTT.

The CDR3, as DNA: TGTGCCAGCACCTTGAGGCAGAATACTCCTCTCAATCAGCCCCAGCATTTT. Encoded protein: CASTLRQNTPLNQPQHF. The genes are TRBV2 and TRBJ1-5; D remains unclear. The length of the CDR3 is 17 residues. Germline CDR1 reads SNHLY; CDR2 reads FYNNEI. V lost 7 bases and J 3 bases, leaving 22 bases between the germline ends.